This T cell receptor beta chain was recovered during a study of identical twins. CDR3 length: 15 amino acids. Germline-derived CDR1 and CDR2 are SGHRS and YFSETQ. Trimming removed 0 bases at V and 0 bases at J, with 6 bases between. MiXCR, run by TCRdb on the 5' RACE reads, gives a single entry per CDR3 protein. Of roughly 1,500,000 distinct CDR3 sequences listed, roughly 35% were seen once; the top ten hold about 0.25%. The sample consisted of cord blood. This rearrangement joins TRBV5-1 to TRBJ2-2; D not certain. This receptor was obtained from a newborn girl in good health. The CDR3 loop reads CASSLERSNTGELFF. The CDR3, as DNA: TGCGCCAGCAGCTTGGAGCGATCGAACACCGGGGAGCTGTTTTTT.